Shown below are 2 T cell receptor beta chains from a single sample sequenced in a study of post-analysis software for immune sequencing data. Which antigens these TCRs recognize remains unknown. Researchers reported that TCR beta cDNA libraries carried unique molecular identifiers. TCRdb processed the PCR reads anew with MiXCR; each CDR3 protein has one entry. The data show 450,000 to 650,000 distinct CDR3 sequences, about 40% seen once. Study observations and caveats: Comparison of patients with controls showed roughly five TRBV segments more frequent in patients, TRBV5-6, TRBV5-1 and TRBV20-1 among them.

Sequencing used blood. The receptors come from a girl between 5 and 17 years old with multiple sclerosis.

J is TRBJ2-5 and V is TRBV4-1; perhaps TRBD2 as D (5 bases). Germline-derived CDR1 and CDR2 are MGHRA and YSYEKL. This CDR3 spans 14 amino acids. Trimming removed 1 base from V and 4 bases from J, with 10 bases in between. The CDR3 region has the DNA TGCGCCAGCAGCCAAGTGGGTCTAGCAGAGACCCAGTACTTC. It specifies CASSQVGLAETQYF.

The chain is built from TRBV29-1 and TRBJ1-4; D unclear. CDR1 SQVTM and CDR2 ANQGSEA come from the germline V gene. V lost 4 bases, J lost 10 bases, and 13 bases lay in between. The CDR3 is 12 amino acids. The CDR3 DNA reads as TGCAGCGTTGGAACTCCTGAGTTAAAACTGTTTTTT. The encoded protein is CSVGTPELKLFF.